This T cell receptor beta chain emerged from a study of shared clonotypes between healthy human individuals. The CDR3 extends over 17 amino acids. Trimming removed 0 bases from V and 0 bases from J, with 14 bases in between. The germline V gene has CDR1 SGHDN and CDR2 FVKESK. All donors were healthy HIV-negative adults lacking recent acute infections or vaccinations. This clone appeared many times. DNA input for the unsorted PBMC replicate PCRs was about 280 ng, approximately 30,000 T cell genomes. Under the authors' procedure: Filtering differed since immunoSEQ provided only junctions, with no quality scores. The assay was immunoSEQ multiplex PCR, and TCRdb's table has in-frame clones only and misses some. That table is the source of V, J and clone size, and D and trimming were worked out from the DNA. The table records fewer than 700,000 clones, around three quarters of them present only once.

This chain links TRBV14 with TRBJ1-1; D not resolved. The receptor comes from a woman between 40 and 50 years old in good health. Some clones in this sample may be carry-over from other donors' samples. Sequencing was performed on PBMCs. The CDR3 sequence is CASSQEVWMGMNTEAFF. The CDR3 region has the DNA TGTGCCAGCAGCCAAGAGGTGTGGATGGGCATGAACACTGAAGCTTTCTTT. Combining the CDR3 with reference TRBV14 and TRBJ1-1 gives the whole variable domain EAGVTQFPSHSVIEKGQTVTLRCDPISGHDNLYWYRRVMGKEIKFLLHFVKESKQDESGMPNNRFLAERTGGTYSTLKVQPAELEDSGVYFCASSQEVWMGMNTEAFFGQGTRLTVV.